This section outlines one T cell receptor (beta chain) sequence together with its context. The record originates from a study of blood T cell repertoires in COVID-19. Study as a whole: Acute and convalescent COVID-19 samples came from the United States, Italy and Spain. Sources were T cells, B-cell-depleted T cells, or PBMCs; the material itself was cDNA or gDNA.

V gave up 5 bases and J gave up 5 bases, with 13 bases separating them. Germline V gene sequence: CDR1 MNHEY, CDR2 SMNVEV (reference sequence). The CDR3 spans 13 residues. Original methodology: Estimation of nucleated cell counts relied on the amplification of reference gene primers. TCRdb's table, derived via immunoSEQ multiplex PCR, lists solely in-frame clones and lacks some. The V and J calls and clone size were taken over from that table, and D and trimming were inferred from the DNA. The sample lists 85,000 to 120,000 clones; about 79% were seen once. Those enrolled in Seattle joined during active infection and were followed longitudinally afterward.

Material: peripheral blood. The clonotype was recovered from a man older than 75 with COVID-19, enrolled during active disease. This chain uses TRBV27 with TRBJ2-7; D unresolved. CDR3 sequence (DNA): TGTGCCAGCAGTCCCAACTCGCCCCACGAGCAGTACTTC. Encoded protein: CASSPNSPHEQYF.